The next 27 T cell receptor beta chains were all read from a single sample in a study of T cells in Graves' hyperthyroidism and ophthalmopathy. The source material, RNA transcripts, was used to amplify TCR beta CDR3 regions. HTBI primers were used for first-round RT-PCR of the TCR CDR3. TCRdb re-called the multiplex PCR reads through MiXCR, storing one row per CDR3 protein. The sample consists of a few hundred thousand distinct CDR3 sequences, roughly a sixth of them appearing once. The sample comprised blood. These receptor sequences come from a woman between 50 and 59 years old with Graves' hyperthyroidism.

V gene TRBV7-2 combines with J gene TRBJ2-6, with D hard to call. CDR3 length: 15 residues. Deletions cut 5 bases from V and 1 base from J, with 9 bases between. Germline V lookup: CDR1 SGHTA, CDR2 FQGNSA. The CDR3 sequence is CASSEAWSGANVLTF. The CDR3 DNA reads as TGTGCCAGCAGCGAGGCCTGGTCTGGGGCCAACGTCCTGACTTTC.

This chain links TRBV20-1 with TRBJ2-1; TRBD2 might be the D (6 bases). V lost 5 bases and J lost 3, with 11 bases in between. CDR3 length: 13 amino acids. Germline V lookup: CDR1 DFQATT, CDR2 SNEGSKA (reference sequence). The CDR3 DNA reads TGCAGTGCTCCCGGGACTTTCTACAATGAGCAGTTCTTC. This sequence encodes CSAPGTFYNEQFF.

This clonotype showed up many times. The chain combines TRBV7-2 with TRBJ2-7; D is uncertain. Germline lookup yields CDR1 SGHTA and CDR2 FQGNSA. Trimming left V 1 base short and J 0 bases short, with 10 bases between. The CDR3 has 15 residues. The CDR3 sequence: CASSLGGSSSYEQYF. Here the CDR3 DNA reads TGTGCCAGCAGCTTAGGAGGTTCCAGCTCCTACGAGCAGTACTTC.

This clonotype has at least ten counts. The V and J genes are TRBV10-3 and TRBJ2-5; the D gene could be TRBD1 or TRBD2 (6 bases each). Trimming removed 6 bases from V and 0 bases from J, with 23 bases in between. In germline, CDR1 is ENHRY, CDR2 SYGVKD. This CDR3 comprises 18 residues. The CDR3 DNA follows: TGTGCCATCAGCGGAGACGTGGGGGGCGGAAAGTACCAAGAGACCCAGTACTTC. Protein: CAISGDVGGGKYQETQYF.

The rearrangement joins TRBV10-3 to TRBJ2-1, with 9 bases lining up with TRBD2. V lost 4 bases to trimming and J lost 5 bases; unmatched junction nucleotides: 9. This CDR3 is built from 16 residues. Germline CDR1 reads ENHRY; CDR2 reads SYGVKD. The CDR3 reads CAISGEASGVNNEQFF. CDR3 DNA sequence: TGTGCCATCAGTGGTGAGGCTAGCGGGGTCAACAATGAGCAGTTCTTC.

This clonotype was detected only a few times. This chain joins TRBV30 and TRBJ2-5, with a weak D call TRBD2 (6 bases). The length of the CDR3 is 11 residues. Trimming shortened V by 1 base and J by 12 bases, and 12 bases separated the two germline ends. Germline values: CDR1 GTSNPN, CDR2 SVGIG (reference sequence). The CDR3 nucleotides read TGTGCCTGGAGTGCCTTCGGGACTGAGTACTTC. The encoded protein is CAWSAFGTEYF.

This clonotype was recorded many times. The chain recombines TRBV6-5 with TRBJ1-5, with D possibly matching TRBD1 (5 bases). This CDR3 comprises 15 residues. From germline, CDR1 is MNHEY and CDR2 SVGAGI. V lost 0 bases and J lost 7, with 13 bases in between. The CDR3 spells CASSYSRQGGQPQHF. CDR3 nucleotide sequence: TGTGCCAGCAGTTACTCGAGGCAGGGAGGACAGCCCCAGCATTTT.

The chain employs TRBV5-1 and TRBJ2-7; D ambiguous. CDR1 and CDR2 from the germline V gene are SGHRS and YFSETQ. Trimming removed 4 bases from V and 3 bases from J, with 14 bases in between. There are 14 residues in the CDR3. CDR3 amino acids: CASSTDGLGYEQYF. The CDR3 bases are TGCGCCAGCAGCACGGACGGCCTCGGCTACGAGCAGTACTTC.

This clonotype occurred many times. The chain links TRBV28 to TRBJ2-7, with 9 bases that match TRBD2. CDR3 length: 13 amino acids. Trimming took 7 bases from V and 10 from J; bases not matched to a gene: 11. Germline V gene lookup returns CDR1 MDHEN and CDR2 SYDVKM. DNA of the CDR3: TGTGCCAGCACCGACCTAGCGGGGCACAGTCAGTACTTC. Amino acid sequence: CASTDLAGHSQYF.

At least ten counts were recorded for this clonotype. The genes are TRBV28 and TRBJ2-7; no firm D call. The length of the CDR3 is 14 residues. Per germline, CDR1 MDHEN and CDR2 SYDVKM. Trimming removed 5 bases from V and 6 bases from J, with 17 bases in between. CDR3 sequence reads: CASSLISHPGEQYF. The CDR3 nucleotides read TGTGCCAGCAGTCTCATCTCCCATCCCGGCGAGCAGTACTTC.

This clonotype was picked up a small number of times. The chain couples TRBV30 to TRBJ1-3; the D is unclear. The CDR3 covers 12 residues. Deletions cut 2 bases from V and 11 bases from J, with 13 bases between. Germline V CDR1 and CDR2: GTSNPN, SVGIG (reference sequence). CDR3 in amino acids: CAWSSGGRAIYF. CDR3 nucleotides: TGTGCCTGGAGTTCTGGTGGGAGAGCCATATATTTT.

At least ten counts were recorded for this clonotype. CDR3 DNA: TGCAGTGCTCCAGGGTACGAGGGCGGAGACTCCTACGAGCAGTACTTC. Translated, it gives CSAPGYEGGDSYEQYF. The chain carries TRBV20-1 and TRBJ2-7; either TRBD1 or TRBD2 may supply D (5 bases each). CDR3 length: 16 residues. Trimming left V 5 bases short and J 0 bases short, with 20 bases between. The germline CDR1 and CDR2 sequences are DFQATT and SNEGSKA (reference sequence).

The DNA for the CDR3 is TGCGCCAGCAACCCCCTGGGGGGGGACGACTACACCTTC. Its protein is CASNPLGGDDYTF. This chain joins TRBV5-1 and TRBJ1-2; D is possibly TRBD1 (5 bases). CDR1 is SGHRS and CDR2 is YFSETQ in the germline V gene. This CDR3 has 13 amino acids. Trimming cost V 6 bases and J 10 bases, with 19 bases left between them.

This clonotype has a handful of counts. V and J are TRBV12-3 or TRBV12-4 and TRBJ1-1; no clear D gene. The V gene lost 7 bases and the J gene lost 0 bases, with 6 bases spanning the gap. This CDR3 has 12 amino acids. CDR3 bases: TGTGCCAGCAAAGTAATGAACACTGAAGCTTTCTTT. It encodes CASKVMNTEAFF.

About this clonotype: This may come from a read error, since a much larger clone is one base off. CDR3 coding DNA: TGTGTCAGCAGTCAAAGGGGACAGCCAGATAACTATGGCTACACCTTC. As protein: CVSSQRGQPDNYGYTF. This chain links TRBV7-4 with TRBJ1-2, with 7 bases aligning to TRBD1. The CDR3 extends over 16 amino acids. Germline V gene data show CDR1 as SGHVT and CDR2 as SQSDAQ.

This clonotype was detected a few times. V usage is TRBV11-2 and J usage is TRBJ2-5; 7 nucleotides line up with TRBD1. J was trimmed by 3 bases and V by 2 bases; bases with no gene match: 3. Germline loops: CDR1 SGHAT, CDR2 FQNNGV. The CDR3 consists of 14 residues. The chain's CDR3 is CASSLNGQEETQYF. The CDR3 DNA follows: TGTGCCAGCAGCTTAAACGGACAGGAAGAGACCCAGTACTTC.

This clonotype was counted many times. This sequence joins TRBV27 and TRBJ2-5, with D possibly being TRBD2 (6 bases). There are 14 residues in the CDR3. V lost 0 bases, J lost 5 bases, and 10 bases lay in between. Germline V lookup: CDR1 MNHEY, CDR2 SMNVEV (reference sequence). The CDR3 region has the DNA TGTGCCAGCAGTTTATCGGGGGGTTACGAGACCCAGTACTTC. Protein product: CASSLSGGYETQYF.

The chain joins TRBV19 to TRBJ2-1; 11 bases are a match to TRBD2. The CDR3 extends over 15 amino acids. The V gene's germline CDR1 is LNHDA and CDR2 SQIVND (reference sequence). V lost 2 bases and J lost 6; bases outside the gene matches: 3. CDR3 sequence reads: CASSILAGGGNEQFF. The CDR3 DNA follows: TGTGCCAGTAGTATACTAGCGGGAGGAGGCAATGAGCAGTTCTTC.

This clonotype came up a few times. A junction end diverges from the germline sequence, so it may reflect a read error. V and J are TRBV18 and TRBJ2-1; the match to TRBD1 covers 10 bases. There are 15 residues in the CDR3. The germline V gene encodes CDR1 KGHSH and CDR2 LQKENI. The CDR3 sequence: CANSPGDRGIGEQFF. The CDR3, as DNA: TGTGCCAACTCACCCGGGGACAGGGGCATAGGAGAGCAGTTCTTC.

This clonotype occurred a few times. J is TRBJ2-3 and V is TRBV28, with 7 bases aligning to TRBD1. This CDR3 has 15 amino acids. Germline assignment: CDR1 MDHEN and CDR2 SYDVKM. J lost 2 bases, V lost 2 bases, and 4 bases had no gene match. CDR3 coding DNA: TGTGCCAGCAGTTTAAGTGGACAGGTCACAGATACGCAGTATTTT. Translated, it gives CASSLSGQVTDTQYF. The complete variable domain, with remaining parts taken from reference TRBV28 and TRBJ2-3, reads DVKVTQSSRYLVKRTGEKVFLECVQDMDHENMFWYRQDPGLGLRLIYFSYDVKMKEKGDIPEGYSVSREKKERFSLILESASTNQTSMYLCASSLSGQVTDTQYFGPGTRLTVL.

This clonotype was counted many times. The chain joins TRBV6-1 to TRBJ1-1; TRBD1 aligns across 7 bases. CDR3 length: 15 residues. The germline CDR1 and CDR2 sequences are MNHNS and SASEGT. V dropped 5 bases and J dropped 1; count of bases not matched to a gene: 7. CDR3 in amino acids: CASSYAGQTNTEAFF. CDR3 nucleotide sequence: TGTGCCAGCAGTTACGCGGGACAGACGAACACTGAAGCTTTCTTT.

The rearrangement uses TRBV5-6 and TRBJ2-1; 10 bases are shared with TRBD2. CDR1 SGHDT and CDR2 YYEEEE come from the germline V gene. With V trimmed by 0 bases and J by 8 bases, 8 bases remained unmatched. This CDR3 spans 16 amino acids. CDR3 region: CASSLGPSGSLDEQFF. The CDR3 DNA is TGTGCCAGCAGCTTGGGTCCTAGCGGGAGTTTGGATGAGCAGTTCTTC.

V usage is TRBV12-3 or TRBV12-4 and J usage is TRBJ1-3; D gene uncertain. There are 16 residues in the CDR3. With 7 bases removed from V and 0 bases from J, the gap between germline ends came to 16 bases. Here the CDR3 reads CASTNLREYSGNTIYF. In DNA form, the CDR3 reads TGTGCCAGCACCAATCTGCGAGAGTACTCTGGAAACACCATATATTTT.

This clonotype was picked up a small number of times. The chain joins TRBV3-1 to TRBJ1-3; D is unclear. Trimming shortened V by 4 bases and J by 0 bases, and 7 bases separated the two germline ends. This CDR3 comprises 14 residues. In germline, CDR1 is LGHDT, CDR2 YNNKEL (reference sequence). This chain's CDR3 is CASSPKISGNTIYF. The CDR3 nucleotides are TGTGCCAGCAGCCCGAAGATCTCTGGAAACACCATATATTTT. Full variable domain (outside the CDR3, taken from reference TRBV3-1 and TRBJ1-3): DTAVSQTPKYLVTQMGNDKSIKCEQNLGHDTMYWYKQDSKKFLKIMFSYNNKELIINETVPNRFSPKSPDKAHLNLHINSLELGDSAVYFCASSPKISGNTIYFGEGSWLTVV.

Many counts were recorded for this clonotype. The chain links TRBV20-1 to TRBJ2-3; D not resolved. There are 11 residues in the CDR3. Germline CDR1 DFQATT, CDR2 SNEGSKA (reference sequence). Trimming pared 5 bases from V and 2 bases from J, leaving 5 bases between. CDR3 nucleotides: TGCAGTGCTCAAACCACAGATACGCAGTATTTT. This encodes CSAQTTDTQYF.

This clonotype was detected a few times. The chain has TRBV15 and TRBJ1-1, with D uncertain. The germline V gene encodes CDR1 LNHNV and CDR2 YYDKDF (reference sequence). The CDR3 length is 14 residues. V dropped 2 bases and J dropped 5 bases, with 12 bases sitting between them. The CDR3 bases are TGTGCCACCAGCAGACCGACAAGAAGGACTGAAGCTTTCTTT. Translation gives CATSRPTRRTEAFF.

For the CDR3, the DNA is TGTGCCAGCAGCGTTTACAGGGAGGCCCGAATGAACACTGAAGCTTTCTTT. Protein product: CASSVYREARMNTEAFF. The chain carries TRBV9 and TRBJ1-1; D is perhaps TRBD1 (6 bases). Germline assignment: CDR1 SGDLS and CDR2 YYNGEE. The CDR3 length is 17 residues. V dropped 2 bases and J dropped 0 bases, with 17 bases sitting between them.